This TCR beta chain derives from a study of Ad26.COV2.S vaccination and SARS-CoV-2 variants. Background on the study: Trial arm assignment for the donor was COV1001 Ad26.COV2.S.

Clones were read by immunoSEQ multiplex PCR, and TCRdb kept only the in-frame ones, dropping some. The sample yields roughly 420,000 clones, approximately 92% seen once. As for treatment: some 20 received Ad26.COV2.S at low or high dose, single or two shots; roughly 5 received placebo; per-sample allocation not given. Specimen acquisition occurred on day 63 following the initial vaccine or placebo injection. This clone was found once. Germline CDR1 and CDR2: SEHNR and FQNEAQ (reference sequence). The CDR3 is 14 amino acids. V was clipped by 7 bases and J by 7 bases; unmatched bases: 9. This specimen was peripheral blood, taken in a trial of Ad26.COV2.S vaccine versus placebo. The chain is built from TRBV7-9 and TRBJ2-1; 8 positions match TRBD2. This TCR was recovered from a person between 18 and 60 years old who received the Ad26.COV2.S COVID-19 vaccine or a placebo. In DNA, the CDR3 is TGTGCCAGCATTGGAGCGGGGGCCGGTAATGAGCAGTTCTTC. It specifies CASIGAGAGNEQFF. The full variable domain, completed using reference TRBV7-9 and TRBJ2-1, is DTGVSQNPRHKITKRGQNVTFRCDPISEHNRLYWYRQTLGQGPEFLTYFQNEAQLEKSRLLSDRFSAERPKGSFSTLEIQRTEQGDSAMYLCASIGAGAGNEQFFGPGTRLTVL.